This entry concerns a single T cell receptor (beta chain). What antigen it recognizes has not been identified. No base quality values were provided; no much bigger clone lies one nucleotide off. At one collaborating source in Seattle, patients were enrolled during active infection and were followed longitudinally through the course of disease. Each collaborating institution followed its own protocols to collect whole blood in K2EDTA tubes. Collaborator samples were shipped for TCRbeta analysis as frozen whole blood, isolated PBMCs, or DNA extracted from either sample type. The source of the sample is a study of blood T cell repertoires in COVID-19 (dated by TCRdb to about 2020). Describing the broader study: Samples from collaborators originated in the United States, Italy and Spain and spanned both the acute and convalescent phases of COVID-19. The material from the prospective study consisted of cDNA or gDNA derived from T cells, B-cell-depleted T cells, or PBMCs. Subjects who had been exposed to COVID-19, were actively infected with it, or had recovered from it provided the deeply sampled blood TCRbeta repertoires that made up the dataset. The repertoires were made available in a free public database intended to serve as a resource for research on the immune response to SARS-CoV-2. Samples came from the ongoing ImmuneRACE study (first 160 participants) plus 1,254 subjects from 6 global collaborators. The sample metadata nearly always contained a de-identified subject ID, COVID-19 status, age in years and sex. Where HLA class I and class II types were available, the types were taken from metadata supplied by the sample provider, not from assay-based typing. Here is what the overall study found, with its caveats: The amount of clinical and demographic metadata varied by source and participant and was provided uncurated.

The immunoSEQ Assay, a bias-controlled multiplex PCR, was used to amplify TCRbeta CDR3 regions from genomic DNA. In the source study's methods: The number of nucleated cells in each sample was estimated by amplification of reference gene primers within the assay. To quantify the absolute abundance of each unique TCRbeta CDR3 rearrangement, sequence reads were collapsed and filtered. Productive Simpson clonality was computed per sample as the square root of Simpson's diversity index over productive rearrangements. The table was pulled from immuneACCESS by TCRdb, which kept in-frame rearrangements only. Such tables lose some clones; where checked, under half of the loss comes from unresolved V genes, and the rest has no known cause. That table supplies the V and J calls and clone size; D and trimming were determined from the DNA. This sample is represented by about 170,000 clones; 70% to 90% of them were singletons. The ten biggest clones cover 2.5% to 3% of the sample.

Taken from cysteine to phenylalanine, the CDR3 has 14 residues. The read is trimmed to its CDR3 DNA, 42 bases read in frame from base 1. Between the V and J ends, shortened by 3 bases and 2 bases respectively, the junction contains 9 bases. The germline V gene (reference sequence) specifies SGHNT as CDR1 and YYREEE as CDR2. The clonotype originates from a woman older than 75 with COVID-19, enrolled during active disease. In this chain, TRBV5-4 is recombined with TRBJ1-3; the D gene cannot be resolved reliably. Sequenced input: peripheral blood. The nucleotide sequence reads as follows: TGTGCCAGCAGCTCCTCCACAGCTGGAAACACCATATATTTT. It translates to CASSSSTAGNTIYF. Full variable domain (CDR3 extended with the reference TRBV5-4 and TRBJ1-3 proteins): ETGVTQSPTHLIKTRGQQVTLRCSSQSGHNTVSWYQQALGQGPQFIFQYYREEENGRGNFPPRFSGLQFPNYSSELNVNALELDDSALYLCASSSSTAGNTIYFGEGSWLTVV.